The rows below give T cell receptor beta chains drawn from one sample of a study of blood T cell repertoires in COVID-19. Profiled with immunoSEQ multiplex PCR; TCRdb holds only in-frame clones, not every one. The data hold approximately 500,000 clones, with about 91% observed a single time. The sequencing input was peripheral blood. The receptors here all came from a man aged 18 to 30 with COVID-19, enrolled during active disease. The CDR3 runs from the conserved cysteine through the conserved F or W. D genes are given only for firm matches. Rows give clone size only sometimes, using once, few, many, or a class for an expanded clone.

CDR3 protein	CDR3 DNA	V gene	D gene	clone size	J gene
CASSAGLAGGTARYQETQYF	TGTGCCAGCAGTGCAGGACTAGCGGGGGGCACGGCTAGGTACCAAGAGACCCAGTACTTC	TRBV2	TRBD2	.	TRBJ2-5
CASRVQVNYGYTF	TGTGCCAGCAGAGTACAGGTCAACTATGGCTACACCTTC	TRBV2	.	.	TRBJ1-2
CASRWTLDEKLFF	TGTGCCAGCAGGTGGACTTTAGACGAAAAACTGTTTTTT	TRBV6-5	.	.	TRBJ1-4
CASSSTGLREKLFF	TGTGCCAGCAGCTCGACAGGGCTTAGGGAAAAACTGTTTTTT	TRBV3-1/TRBV3-2	TRBD1	.	TRBJ1-4
CASTKRERRPQHF	TGTGCCAGCACCAAGCGGGAAAGACGGCCCCAGCATTTT	TRBV12-3/TRBV12-4	.	.	TRBJ1-5
CASSPTAGDRAFTEQYF	TGTGCCAGCTCACCGACAGCTGGGGACAGGGCTTTCACCGAGCAGTACTTC	TRBV18	TRBD1	.	TRBJ2-7
CASSEYGTGEREAFF	TGCGCCAGCAGTGAGTATGGGACAGGGGAGAGAGAAGCTTTCTTT	TRBV10-2	TRBD1	.	TRBJ1-1
CASSGGTGPVQQYF	TGCGCCAGCAGTGGAGGGACAGGGCCAGTCCAGCAGTACTTC	TRBV10-2	TRBD1	.	TRBJ2-7
CASRGPPWEQFF	TGTGCCAGCAGGGGGCCACCGTGGGAGCAGTTCTTC	TRBV6-5	.	.	TRBJ2-1
CASSLGNRETQYF	TGTGCCAGCTCACTCGGAAACAGGGAAACCCAGTACTTC	TRBV18	.	.	TRBJ2-5
CASSLARESYEQYF	TGTGCCAGCAGCTTGGCCCGGGAGTCCTACGAGCAGTACTTC	TRBV5-4	.	.	TRBJ2-7
CASSLGTLRDYGYTF	TGCGCCAGCAGCCTGGGGACTCTCCGGGACTATGGCTACACCTTC	TRBV5-1	.	once	TRBJ1-2
CASSLLSGSSYEQYF	TGTGCCAGCAGCTTGCTTTCGGGTAGCTCCTACGAGCAGTACTTC	TRBV5-6	.	.	TRBJ2-7
CASSQASGNSYEQYF	TGCGCCAGCAGCCAAGCATCAGGGAATAGCTACGAGCAGTACTTC	TRBV4-1	.	.	TRBJ2-7
CATSRGGLSETQYF	TGTGCCACTTCCCGCGGGGGGCTGAGCGAGACCCAGTACTTC	TRBV2	TRBD2	.	TRBJ2-5
CASSLGARLAYEQYF	TGTGCCAGCAGCTTAGGTGCTAGGCTAGCCTACGAGCAGTACTTC	TRBV13	.	.	TRBJ2-7
CASRGLPGAFF	TGTGCCAGCAGGGGCCTCCCCGGAGCTTTCTTT	TRBV2	.	.	TRBJ1-1
CASSYSVGVHEQYF	TGTGCCAGCAGTTACTCAGTCGGAGTGCACGAGCAGTACTTC	TRBV6-6	.	.	TRBJ2-7
CASSPSPYSASTDTQYF	TGTGCCAGCAGTCCATCCCCTTACTCAGCGAGCACAGATACGCAGTATTTT	TRBV28	.	.	TRBJ2-3
CASSLPLLAGAPNEQFF	TGTGCCAGCAGCCTACCCCTACTAGCGGGAGCCCCCAATGAGCAGTTCTTC	TRBV5-6	TRBD2	.	TRBJ2-1
CASSKAATSGDEKLFF	TGTGCCAGCAGCAAAGCAGCCACCTCGGGGGATGAAAAACTGTTTTTT	TRBV5-4	.	once	TRBJ1-4
CASSFPEGYEQYF	TGTGCCAGCAGCTTTCCGGAGGGGTACGAGCAGTACTTC	TRBV5-8	.	.	TRBJ2-7
CASSKSPGQGCTGELFF	TGTGCCAGCAGCAAATCACCGGGACAGGGTTGCACCGGGGAGCTGTTTTTT	TRBV21-1	.	.	TRBJ2-2
CASSSWTGGDTGELFF	TGTGCCAGCAGTTCTTGGACAGGGGGGGACACCGGGGAGCTGTTTTTT	TRBV6-5	TRBD1	.	TRBJ2-2
CASSPPSGETQYF	TGTGCCAGCAGTCCTCCCAGCGGGGAGACCCAGTACTTC	TRBV2	.	.	TRBJ2-5
CAWSPTQGRDYGYTF	TGTGCCTGGAGCCCAACACAGGGCCGGGATTATGGCTACACCTTC	TRBV30	.	.	TRBJ1-2
CASSEGYSNQPQHF	TGTGCCAGCAGTGAAGGTTATAGCAATCAGCCCCAGCATTTT	TRBV2	.	.	TRBJ1-5
CASSAPGLNTEAFF	TGTGCCAGCAGCGCGCCAGGCTTGAACACTGAAGCTTTCTTT	TRBV9	.	few	TRBJ1-1
CASATRGKGTIYF	TGTGCCAGCGCGACGCGGGGTAAAGGCACCATATATTTT	TRBV5-6	.	.	TRBJ1-3
CASSIQLASSTDTQYF	TGTGCCAGTAGTATACAACTAGCTTCTAGCACAGATACGCAGTATTTT	TRBV19	.	.	TRBJ2-3
CASSLAIGGGRNTQYF	TGTGCCAGCAGCTTAGCGATCGGGGGGGGGCGGAATACGCAGTATTTT	TRBV7-8	TRBD2	.	TRBJ2-3
CASSLQETQYF	TGTGCCAGCAGCCTCCAAGAGACCCAGTACTTC	TRBV13	.	.	TRBJ2-5
CASRGSDYEQYF	TGCGCCAGTCGGGGGAGTGACTACGAGCAGTACTTC	TRBV5-1	.	.	TRBJ2-7
CASRGTGVQPQHF	TGTGCCAGTCGAGGGACAGGGGTTCAGCCCCAGCATTTT	TRBV19	TRBD1	.	TRBJ1-5
CATSDPRVGGNTIYF	TGTGCCACCAGTGACCCCAGGGTTGGGGGAAACACCATATATTTT	TRBV24-1	.	.	TRBJ1-3
CASSQRVGDEQYF	TGCGCCAGCAGCCAACGCGTCGGGGACGAGCAGTACTTC	TRBV4-1	.	.	TRBJ2-7
CASSHEGSYNEQFF	TGTGCCAGCAGCCACGAGGGCTCCTACAATGAGCAGTTCTTC	TRBV9	.	.	TRBJ2-1